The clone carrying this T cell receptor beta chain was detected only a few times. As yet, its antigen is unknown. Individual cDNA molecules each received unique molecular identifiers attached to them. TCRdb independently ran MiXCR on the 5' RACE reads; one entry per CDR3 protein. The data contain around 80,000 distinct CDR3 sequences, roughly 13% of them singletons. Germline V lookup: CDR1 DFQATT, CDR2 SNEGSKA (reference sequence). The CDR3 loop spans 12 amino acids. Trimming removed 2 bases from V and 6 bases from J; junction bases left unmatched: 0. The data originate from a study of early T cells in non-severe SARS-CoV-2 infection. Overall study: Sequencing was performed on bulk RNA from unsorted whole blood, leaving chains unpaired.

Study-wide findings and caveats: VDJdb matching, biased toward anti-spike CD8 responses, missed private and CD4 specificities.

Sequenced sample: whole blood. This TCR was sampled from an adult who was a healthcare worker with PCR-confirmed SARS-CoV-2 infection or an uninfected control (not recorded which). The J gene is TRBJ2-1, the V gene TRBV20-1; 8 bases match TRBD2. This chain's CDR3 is CSARRGGNEQFF. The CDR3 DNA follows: TGCAGTGCTAGACGGGGGGGCAATGAGCAGTTCTTC.